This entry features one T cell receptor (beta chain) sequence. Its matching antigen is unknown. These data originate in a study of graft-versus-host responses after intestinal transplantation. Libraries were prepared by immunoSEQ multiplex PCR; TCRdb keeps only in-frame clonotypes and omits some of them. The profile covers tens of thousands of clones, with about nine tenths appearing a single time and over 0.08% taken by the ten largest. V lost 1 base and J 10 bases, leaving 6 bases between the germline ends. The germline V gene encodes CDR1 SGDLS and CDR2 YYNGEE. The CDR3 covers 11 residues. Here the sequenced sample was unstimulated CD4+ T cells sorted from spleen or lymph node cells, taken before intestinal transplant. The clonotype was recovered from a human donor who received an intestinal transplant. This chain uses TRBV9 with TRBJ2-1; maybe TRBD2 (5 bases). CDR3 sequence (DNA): TGTGCCAGCAGCGTATCGGGGGAGCAGTTCTTC. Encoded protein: CASSVSGEQFF. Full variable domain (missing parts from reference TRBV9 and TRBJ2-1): DSGVTQTPKHLITATGQRVTLRCSPRSGDLSVYWYQQSLDQGLQFLIQYYNGEERAKGNILERFSAQQFPDLHSELNLSSLELGDSALYFCASSVSGEQFFGPGTRLTVL.